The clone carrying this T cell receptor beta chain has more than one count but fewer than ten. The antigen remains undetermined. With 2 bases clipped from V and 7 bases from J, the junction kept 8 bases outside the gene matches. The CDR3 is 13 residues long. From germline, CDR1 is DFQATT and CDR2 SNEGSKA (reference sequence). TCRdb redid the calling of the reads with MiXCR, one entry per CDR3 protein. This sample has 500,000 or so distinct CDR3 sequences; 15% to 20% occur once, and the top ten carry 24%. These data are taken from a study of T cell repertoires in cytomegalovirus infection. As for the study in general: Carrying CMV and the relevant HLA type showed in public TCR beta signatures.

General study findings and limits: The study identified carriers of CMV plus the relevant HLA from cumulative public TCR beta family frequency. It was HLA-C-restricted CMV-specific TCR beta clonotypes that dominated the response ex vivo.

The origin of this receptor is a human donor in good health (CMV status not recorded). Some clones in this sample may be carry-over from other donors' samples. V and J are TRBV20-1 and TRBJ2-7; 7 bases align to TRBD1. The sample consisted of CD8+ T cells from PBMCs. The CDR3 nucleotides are TGCAGTGCTAGAATACAGGGGATGGGGGAGCAGTACTTC. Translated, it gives CSARIQGMGEQYF.